This T cell receptor beta chain was identified in a study of long-term antiretroviral therapy in people with HIV. On the study more broadly: Some samples came about a decade before the 2015 immediate-ART recommendation, and these were the earliest.

In each sample, roughly 1-10 million cryopreserved PBMC were present before DNA extraction. The libraries were made with immunoSEQ v3.0 at survey level. The data were produced by immunoSEQ multiplex PCR, yet TCRdb's version contains in-frame clones alone and is incomplete. The top ten hold approximately 6.2% of the sample, which has around 39,000 clones, 75% to 90% seen once. The CDR3 spans 13 residues. V lost 6 bases, J lost 0 bases, and 8 bases lay in between. Germline CDR1 is SGHDN and CDR2 is FVKESK. The sequencing here drew on unsorted PBMCs, taken 1 year after starting antiretroviral therapy. The rearrangement joins TRBV14 to TRBJ1-1, with D uncertain. The sequence came from a man aged 18 to 35 with HIV. Here the CDR3 reads CASRLTVNTEAFF. CDR3 bases: TGTGCCAGCAGACTCACTGTGAACACTGAAGCTTTCTTT.